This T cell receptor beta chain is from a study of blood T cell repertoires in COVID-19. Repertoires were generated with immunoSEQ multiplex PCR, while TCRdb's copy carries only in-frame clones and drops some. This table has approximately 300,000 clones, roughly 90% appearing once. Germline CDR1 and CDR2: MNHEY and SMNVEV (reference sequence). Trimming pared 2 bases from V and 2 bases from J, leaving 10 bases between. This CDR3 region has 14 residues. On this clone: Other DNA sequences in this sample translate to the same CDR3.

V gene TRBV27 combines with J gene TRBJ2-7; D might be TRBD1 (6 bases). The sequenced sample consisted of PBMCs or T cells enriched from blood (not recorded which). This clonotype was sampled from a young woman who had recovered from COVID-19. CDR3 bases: TGTGCCAGCAGTTTAAACAGGGTCACCTACGAGCAGTACTTC. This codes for CASSLNRVTYEQYF.